The sequence of this T cell receptor (beta chain) was determined in a study of T-cell memory formation after mild COVID-19. Overall study context: TCR clusters were mostly confined to one donor each.

A single record per CDR3 protein comes from TCRdb applying MiXCR to the 5' RACE reads. This table has 450,000 or so distinct CDR3 sequences, around 27% appearing once. There are 15 residues in the CDR3. The V segment lost 7 bases and the J segment 3 bases; nucleotides outside the gene matches: 8. In germline, CDR1 is MNHEY, CDR2 SMNVEV (reference sequence). In regard to this clonotype: Antigen: not known.

Study results and caveats: Certain responding clones were present in pre-infection memory, suggesting participation of cross-reactive memory.

This chain connects TRBV27 to TRBJ2-1, with 8 bases fitting TRBD2. Source material: PBMCs or a T cell subset sorted from them (not recorded which). This TCR came from an adult woman who had mild COVID-19 (a few samples of this study predate the infection). Cell type and time point are not known. The CDR3 reads CASKDREGLYNEQFF. As DNA, the CDR3 is TGTGCCAGCAAGGACCGGGAGGGCCTCTACAATGAGCAGTTCTTC.